Following are 6 T cell receptor beta chains from one sample sequenced in a study of blood T cell repertoires in COVID-19. Using immunoSEQ multiplex PCR, the repertoire was profiled, and TCRdb retains in-frame clones only, with some absent. The data show some 380,000 clones, around 87% seen once. The material sequenced was peripheral blood. These receptors were collected from a man younger than 35 with active or convalescent COVID-19.

The rearrangement uses TRBV5-1 and TRBJ2-7; 8 bases map to TRBD2. Looked up from germline, CDR1 is SGHRS and CDR2 is YFSETQ. J was trimmed by 1 base and V by 0 bases; bases with no gene match: 9. The CDR3 totals 17 residues. CDR3 DNA: TGCGCCAGCAGCTTGGTTTCGTCTGGGACTAGTTCCTACGAGCAGTACTTC. Encoded protein: CASSLVSSGTSSYEQYF.

As to this clone: This sample also contains other DNA sequences that code for the same CDR3. V is TRBV11-3 and J is TRBJ1-1, with 8 bases aligning to TRBD1. Trimming cost V 3 bases and J 5 bases; bases outside gene matches: 8. The CDR3 is made up of 15 amino acids. The germline V gene encodes CDR1 SGHNT and CDR2 YENEEA. CDR3 DNA: TGTGCCAGCAGCTTGGGCGGACAGGGCAGAACTGAAGCTTTCTTT. It encodes CASSLGGQGRTEAFF.

The genes are TRBV9 and TRBJ1-2; 12 bases match TRBD1. There are 17 residues in the CDR3. Germline V gene data show CDR1 as SGDLS and CDR2 as YYNGEE. V was pared by 3 bases and J by 5 bases, with 11 bases of the junction left unmatched. DNA for the CDR3: TGTGCCAGCAGCGAGGGACAGGGGGCTTCTAATCTTTATGGCTACACCTTC. Its protein is CASSEGQGASNLYGYTF.

The chain combines TRBV2 with TRBJ1-6; D uncertain. The ends were cut back, 3 bases at V and 0 bases at J, with 9 bases in the middle. This CDR3 is 16 amino acids long. Looked up from germline, CDR1 is SNHLY and CDR2 is FYNNEI. CDR3 loop: CASSEMTGSYNSPLHF. In nucleotides, the CDR3 is TGTGCCAGCAGTGAGATGACGGGCTCCTATAATTCACCCCTCCACTTT.

The J gene is TRBJ2-1, the V gene TRBV5-6; 7 bases map to TRBD2. The V gene end was trimmed by 6 bases and the J gene end by 7 bases; junction bases not matched to a gene: 16. There are 16 residues in the CDR3. Germline V lookup: CDR1 SGHDT, CDR2 YYEEEE. The CDR3 bases are TGTGCCAGCATCGGGGCTAGCGGAGCCCCTGGGAATGAGCAGTTCTTC. Translation: CASIGASGAPGNEQFF.

The table lists this clone with a count of one. The V call is TRBV4-3, the J call TRBJ1-1, with TRBD1 identical over 7 bases. Germline values: CDR1 LGHNA, CDR2 YSLEER. This CDR3 comprises 13 residues. V trimming: 0 bases; J trimming: 12 bases; junction bases outside the gene matches: 7. The CDR3 protein is CASSQDLDRVSFF. The DNA of the CDR3 is TGCGCCAGCAGCCAAGATCTAGACAGGGTATCTTTCTTT.